This T cell receptor beta chain was recorded in a study of shared clonotypes between healthy human individuals. Germline loops: CDR1 SEHNR, CDR2 FQNEAQ (reference sequence). The ends lost 5 bases at V and 3 bases at J; junction bases unmatched: 2. CDR3 length equals 14 residues. Each subset's genomic DNA was split evenly across several immunoSEQ plates. Measured with immunoSEQ multiplex PCR; TCRdb has only the in-frame clones, and not every one. The sample shows under 1 million clones, 90% to 97% of them seen only once. Naivety among CD8 cells was defined by CD45RO negativity and positive CCR7 selection, thereby excluding terminally differentiated effector memory CD45RA+ cells. This clone appeared once.

This chain uses TRBV7-9 with TRBJ1-3, with TRBD1 matching over 9 bases. Sequencing used naive CD8+ T cells sorted from blood. This TCR came from a man aged 25 to 40 in good health. CDR3 region: CASSATGGGNTIYF. The CDR3, as DNA: TGTGCCAGCAGCGCGACAGGGGGTGGAAACACCATATATTTT.